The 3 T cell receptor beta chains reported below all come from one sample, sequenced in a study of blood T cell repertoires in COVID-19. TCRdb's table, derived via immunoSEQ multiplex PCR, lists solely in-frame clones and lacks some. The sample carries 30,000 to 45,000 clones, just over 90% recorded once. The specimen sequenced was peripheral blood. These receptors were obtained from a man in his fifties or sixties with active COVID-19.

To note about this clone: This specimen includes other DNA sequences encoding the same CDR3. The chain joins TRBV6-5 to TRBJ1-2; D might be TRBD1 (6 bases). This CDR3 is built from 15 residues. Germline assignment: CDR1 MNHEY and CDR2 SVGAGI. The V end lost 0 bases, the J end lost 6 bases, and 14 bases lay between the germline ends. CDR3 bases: TGTGCCAGCAGTTACTCGAGGGGGGGCGCTGATGGCTACACCTTC. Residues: CASSYSRGGADGYTF.

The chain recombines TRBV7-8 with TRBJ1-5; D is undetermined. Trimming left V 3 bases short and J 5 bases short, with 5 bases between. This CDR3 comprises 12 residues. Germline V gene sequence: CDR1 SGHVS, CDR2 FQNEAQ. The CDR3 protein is CASSFRDQPQHF. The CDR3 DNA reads TGTGCCAGCAGCTTCCGGGATCAGCCCCAGCATTTT.

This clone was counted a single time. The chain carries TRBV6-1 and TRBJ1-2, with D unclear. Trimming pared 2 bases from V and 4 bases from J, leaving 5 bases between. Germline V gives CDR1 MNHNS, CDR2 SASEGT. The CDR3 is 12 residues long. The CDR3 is CASSESGYGYTF. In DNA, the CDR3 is TGTGCCAGCAGTGAATCCGGCTATGGCTACACCTTC.